The rows below give T cell receptor beta chains drawn from one sample of a study of shared clonotypes between healthy human individuals. Repertoires were generated with immunoSEQ multiplex PCR, while TCRdb's copy carries only in-frame clones and drops some. Here the sample spans around 530,000 clones, 70% to 80% being singletons. Sequenced sample: PBMCs. These receptors were taken from a woman between 35 and 50 years old in good health. Some clones in this sample may be carry-over from other donors' samples. Both conserved end residues are part of each CDR3. Each record gives: clone size, D gene, V gene, J gene, CDR3 protein, CDR3 DNA. A D gene is named only where the DNA matches it firmly. Not every row has a clone size; where given, it reads once, few, many or a size class.

>once|-|TRBV11-2|TRBJ1-5
CASSLGAGIGNQPQHF
TGTGCCAGCAGCTTAGGGGCAGGGATAGGCAATCAGCCCCAGCATTTT
>-|TRBD2|TRBV7-9|TRBJ2-3
CASSRWLAGEGDTQYF
TGTGCCAGCTCCCGATGGCTAGCGGGAGAGGGAGATACGCAGTATTTT
>few|-|TRBV4-1|TRBJ2-7
CASSQGDNYEQYF
TGCGCCAGCAGCCAAGGGGACAACTACGAGCAGTACTTC
>-|-|TRBV5-6|TRBJ2-7
CASSLPGTYEQYF
TGTGCCAGCAGCTTGCCGGGGACCTACGAGCAGTACTTC
>-|-|TRBV30|TRBJ1-2
CAWYVPLRGYTF
TGTGCCTGGTATGTCCCGTTGAGGGGCTACACCTTC
>-|TRBD1|TRBV18|TRBJ1-1
CASSPRQGVDTEAFF
TGTGCCAGCTCACCACGACAGGGGGTCGACACTGAAGCTTTCTTT
>few|TRBD1|TRBV27|TRBJ1-1
CASSRGQGAFVSEAFF
TGTGCCAGCAGTCGAGGACAGGGGGCTTTTGTCTCTGAAGCTTTCTTT
>-|-|TRBV5-1|TRBJ1-5
CASSLEADQPQHF
TGCGCCAGCAGCTTGGAAGCCGATCAGCCCCAGCATTTT
>few|-|TRBV4-1|TRBJ2-3
CASSQGAGTDTQYF
TGCGCCAGCAGCCAAGGGGCGGGGACAGATACGCAGTATTTT
>-|-|TRBV28|TRBJ2-7
CASSLDTKTYEQYF
TGTGCCAGCAGTTTGGACACCAAAACCTACGAGCAGTACTTC
>many|-|TRBV5-4|TRBJ2-5
CASSRGTSERETQYF
TGTGCCAGCAGCAGGGGGACGTCGGAACGAGAGACCCAGTACTTC
>once|-|TRBV7-9|TRBJ1-4
CASTRQRNEKLFF
TGTGCCAGCACAAGACAGCGAAATGAAAAACTGTTTTTT
>once|TRBD1|TRBV6-1|TRBJ1-1
CASTLTGGNTEAFF
TGTGCCAGCACTCTGACAGGGGGGAACACTGAAGCTTTCTTT
>-|-|TRBV5-1|TRBJ2-1
CATSIGGPNNEQFF
TGCGCCACCTCTATTGGTGGACCGAACAATGAGCAGTTCTTC
>few|-|TRBV19|TRBJ1-5
CASSQETAFNQPQHF
TGTGCCAGTAGTCAGGAGACCGCTTTCAATCAGCCCCAGCATTTT
>-|-|TRBV14|TRBJ2-5
CASSQGERVETQYF
TGTGCCAGCAGCCAAGGGGAGAGGGTCGAGACCCAGTACTTC
>once|TRBD2|TRBV7-6|TRBJ2-3
CASSLGLAGDTQYF
TGTGCCAGCAGCTTGGGACTAGCGGGGGATACGCAGTATTTT
>-|TRBD1|TRBV27|TRBJ2-3
CASSRDRVTDTQYF
TGTGCCAGCAGTAGGGACAGGGTCACAGATACGCAGTATTTT
>-|-|TRBV5-5|TRBJ2-7
CASSPEWGTYEQYF
TGTGCCAGCAGCCCCGAGTGGGGTACCTACGAGCAGTACTTC
>-|TRBD1|TRBV7-6|TRBJ2-3
CASSLGQGKDTQYF
TGTGCCAGCAGCTTAGGACAGGGGAAGGATACGCAGTATTTT
>-|TRBD1|TRBV19|TRBJ1-1
CASSFLTGGREAFF
TGTGCCAGTAGTTTTCTGACAGGGGGGCGTGAAGCTTTCTTT
>few|TRBD1|TRBV27|TRBJ1-3
CASSFTGTAGNTIYF
TGTGCCAGCAGTTTTACCGGGACAGCTGGAAACACCATATATTTT